The 5 T cell receptor beta chains reported below all come from one sample, sequenced in a study of cytomegalovirus exposure and HLA in healthy donors. PCR was performed using 60 Vbeta and 13 Jbeta primers. TCRdb's table, derived via immunoSEQ multiplex PCR, lists solely in-frame clones and lacks some. The sample comprises about 140,000 clones, around 82% of which are singletons, and about 2.4% rests with the top ten. Sequenced input: PBMCs. The origin of the receptors is a man aged 45-65 years in good health and CMV-seronegative.

The rearrangement uses TRBV6-1 and TRBJ2-5; a possible D gene is TRBD1 (5 bases). Germline CDR1 reads MNHNS; CDR2 reads SASEGT. The CDR3 consists of 13 residues. The V end was cut by 6 bases, the J end by 1 base, with 9 bases between. For the CDR3, the DNA is TGTGCCAGCAGCAGGGCACTCCAAGAGACCCAGTACTTC. Residues: CASSRALQETQYF.

The rearrangement links TRBV5-4 to TRBJ1-4, with D maybe TRBD1 (6 bases). The CDR3 length is 15 residues. The germline gives CDR1 SGHNT, CDR2 YYREEE (reference sequence). V shed 0 bases and J shed 2 bases, with 8 bases lying between them. In nucleotides, the CDR3 is TGTGCCAGCAGCTTGGCCCAGGGGACTAATGAAAAACTGTTTTTT. It translates to CASSLAQGTNEKLFF.

The rearrangement links TRBV11-2 to TRBJ1-6; 7 bases fit TRBD1. Germline V gives CDR1 SGHAT, CDR2 FQNNGV. The CDR3 contains 15 residues. V dropped 3 bases and J dropped 6; count of bases not matched to a gene: 5. The CDR3 nucleotides read TGTGCCAGCAGCTTGGGGACAGTTTCTAATTCACCCCTCCACTTT. Translated, it gives CASSLGTVSNSPLHF.

This chain connects TRBV19 to TRBJ1-2; weak D call: TRBD1 (6 bases). The CDR3 is 16 amino acids. Germline CDR1 is LNHDA and CDR2 is SQIVND (reference sequence). Trimming shortened V by 7 bases and J by 3 bases, and 21 bases separated the two germline ends. In DNA form, the CDR3 reads TGTGCCAGTACACCCGGTTTCAGGGGCTCATACTATGGCTACACCTTC. This translates into CASTPGFRGSYYGYTF.

This chain uses TRBV2 with TRBJ1-2, with D unresolved. V lost 5 bases and J 2 bases, leaving 12 bases between the germline ends. Germline V gene data show CDR1 as SNHLY and CDR2 as FYNNEI. The CDR3 loop spans 14 amino acids. CDR3 nucleotide sequence: TGTGCCAGCAGTTTTCCGGGATCGAACTATGGCTACACCTTC. Its translation: CASSFPGSNYGYTF.